This T cell receptor (beta chain) appears in the sequencing data of a study of T-cell memory formation after mild COVID-19. Study overall: TCR clusters were mostly confined to one donor each. Study-level results: The study found contracting CD4+ clones mainly in CM and EM and contracting CD8+ clones in EMRA. Among clones contracting day 15 to 85, CD4/CD8 was balanced, whereas later expanders leaned CD4+. SARS-CoV-2 specificity was not confirmed for second-wave clones peaking on day 37.

The V gene lost 2 bases and the J gene lost 8 bases, with 12 bases spanning the gap. From germline, CDR1 is MDHEN and CDR2 SYDVKM. CDR3 size: 13 residues. TCRdb reanalysed the 5' RACE reads using MiXCR and keeps one entry per CDR3 protein. The data contain some 310,000 distinct CDR3 sequences, under 25% of them singletons. This clonotype came up a few times. Its antigen is unknown. The specimen was PBMCs or a T cell subset sorted from them (not recorded which). The sequence was collected from a man between 18 and 29 years old who had mild COVID-19 (a few samples of this study predate the infection). Cell type and time point are not known. The rearrangement uses TRBV28 and TRBJ1-2; D may be TRBD1 (5 bases). CDR3 sequence (DNA): TGTGCCAGCAGTTTAGTAGGGGCAGGAGGCTACACCTTC. This gives the protein CASSLVGAGGYTF.